A selection of T cell receptor beta chains follows, all from one sample in a study of T cell changes during pregnancy in multiple sclerosis. The data were produced by immunoSEQ multiplex PCR, yet TCRdb's version contains in-frame clones alone and is incomplete. The sample comprises more than 65,000 clones, around 90% of which are singletons, and more than 8% rests with the top ten. The source material was peripheral blood, sampled after pregnancy. The receptors come from a female donor in good health, enrolled as a control in a pregnancy study. Both conserved end residues are part of each CDR3. The order of the fields is D gene, clone size, V gene, J gene, CDR3 DNA, CDR3 protein. The D gene is left open where the match is weak. The listing skips clone size in some rows; elsewhere it reads once, few, many or a size class.

>TRBD1|NA|TRBV27|TRBJ2-6
TGTGCCAGCAGTCCCCGCGGAGGACAGGGATTTTTGGCTGGGGCCAACGTCCTGACTTTC
CASSPRGGQGFLAGANVLTF
>NA|few|TRBV7-2|TRBJ2-2
TGTGCCAGCAGCTTCCCGTCGGGGAGGGGGATCACCGGGGAGCTGTTTTTT
CASSFPSGRGITGELFF
>NA|NA|TRBV14|TRBJ1-6
TGTGCCAGCAGCCTGCCGGGGGGATCACCCCTCCACTTT
CASSLPGGSPLHF
>NA|few|TRBV19|TRBJ1-6
TGTGCCAGCAGTAACGGACAAGTCAATTCACCCCTCCACTTT
CASSNGQVNSPLHF
>TRBD1|few|TRBV30|TRBJ1-1
TGTGCCTGGAGTCAGACCGGGACAGGGAGGCCAAACACTGAAGCTTTCTTT
CAWSQTGTGRPNTEAFF
>TRBD1|NA|TRBV4-2|TRBJ1-2
TGTGCCAGCAGCTCAGGGGGCGATGGCTACACCTTC
CASSSGGDGYTF
>TRBD2|NA|TRBV10-3|TRBJ2-1
TGTGCCATCAGGGGACTAGCGGGAGAGGTATGGAGCTACAATGAGCAGTTCTTC
CAIRGLAGEVWSYNEQFF
>NA|NA|TRBV30|TRBJ1-2
TGTGCCTGGAGTGAGGGGAGGTCGAGCTATGGCTACACCTTC
CAWSEGRSSYGYTF
>TRBD2|NA|TRBV30|TRBJ2-3
TGTGCCCGGCCGGGGGGACTGTCTTTT
CARPGGLSF
>NA|NA|TRBV7-2|TRBJ1-1
TGTGCCAGCAGCTTAAGCGCAGGGTTCACGGACACTGAAGCTTTCTTT
CASSLSAGFTDTEAFF
>NA|NA|TRBV6-5|TRBJ2-2
TGTGCCAGCACTCTGAGGGGGAAAGGCGGGGAGCTGTTTTTT
CASTLRGKGGELFF
>TRBD1|NA|TRBV7-9|TRBJ2-6
TGTGCCAGCAGCGGACAGGAGCTCTCTGGGGCCAACGTCCTGACTTTC
CASSGQELSGANVLTF
>NA|NA|TRBV19|TRBJ2-1
TGTGCCAGTAGTATGTGGCAGGCTGATGAGCAGTTCTTC
CASSMWQADEQFF
>TRBD1|NA|TRBV6-5|TRBJ1-6
TGTGCCAGCAGTAGGACAGGGGGCGATTCACCCCTCCACTTT
CASSRTGGDSPLHF
>TRBD1|few|TRBV2|TRBJ2-4
TGTGCCAGCAAGGACAGGGGGGAGAGGAACATTCAGTACTTC
CASKDRGERNIQYF
>TRBD1|NA|TRBV5-5|TRBJ1-6
TGTGCCAGCAGCCGAGGGGACAGGGGTTCACCCCTCCACTTT
CASSRGDRGSPLHF
>NA|NA|TRBV5-1|TRBJ1-2
TGCGCCAGCAGCTTGGGACAGACTCCAAACTATGGCTACACCTTC
CASSLGQTPNYGYTF
>TRBD2|NA|TRBV4-2|TRBJ2-3
TGTGCCAGCAGCAACCAGGGAGCGGGAGGGACAGATACGCAGTATTTT
CASSNQGAGGTDTQYF
>TRBD1|NA|TRBV6-5|TRBJ2-6
TGTGCCAGCAGCCCAGGGGGCCTTGGGGCCAACGTCCTGACTTTC
CASSPGGLGANVLTF
>TRBD2|NA|TRBV6-6|TRBJ2-7
TGTGCCAGCAGAGCGGGAGGGGGCGAGCAGTACTTC
CASRAGGGEQYF
>TRBD1|NA|TRBV5-1|TRBJ1-2
TGCGCCAGCAGCTCCGGACAGGGGGGCCGGGGCTACACCTTC
CASSSGQGGRGYTF
>NA|NA|TRBV7-2|TRBJ2-2
TGTGCCAGCAGCTTAGCGCCTTCAACCCTAGCTATCGGGGAGCTGTTTTTT
CASSLAPSTLAIGELFF
>NA|NA|TRBV6-1|TRBJ1-4
TGTGCCAGCAGTGAAATCATAAGTGCAGGATCAACTAATGAAAAACTGTTTTTT
CASSEIISAGSTNEKLFF
>TRBD2|NA|TRBV5-1|TRBJ2-7
TGCGCCAGCAGCCCCGGGACTAGCGGCGGGTACGAGCAGTACTTC
CASSPGTSGGYEQYF
>TRBD2|NA|TRBV10-3|TRBJ2-7
TGTGCCATCAACCCCGGGACTAGCGCTTCCGAGCAGTACTTC
CAINPGTSASEQYF
>NA|once|TRBV5-4|TRBJ2-1
TGTGCCAGCAGCTTGGTCGCAGGCTCCTACAATGAGCAGTTCTTC
CASSLVAGSYNEQFF
>NA|NA|TRBV30|TRBJ1-1
TGTGCCTGGAGGGCGCGGGCGGGAGACACTGAAGCTTTCTTT
CAWRARAGDTEAFF
>NA|once|TRBV5-1|TRBJ1-2
TGCGCCAGCAGCCCCCAAGGACAAGCCGATAACTATGGCTACACCTTC
CASSPQGQADNYGYTF
>TRBD1|NA|TRBV5-1|TRBJ1-5
TGCGCCAGCAGCCCAACGACAGGGCAGAGTCAGCCCCAGCATTTT
CASSPTTGQSQPQHF
>TRBD1|NA|TRBV29-1|TRBJ2-1
TGCAGCGTTGATAGGGACAGTTACAATGAGCAGTTCTTC
CSVDRDSYNEQFF
>TRBD1|NA|TRBV12-5|TRBJ2-6
TGTGCTAGTGGTTTGGTACAACTCGGCCAGGGGGCTACTGGGGCCAACGTCCTGACTTTC
CASGLVQLGQGATGANVLTF
>TRBD1|NA|TRBV5-5|TRBJ1-3
TGTGCCAGCAGCCCAGGACAGGGGACCTCTGGAAACACCATATATTTT
CASSPGQGTSGNTIYF
>TRBD1|once|TRBV25-1|TRBJ1-1
TGTGCCAGCAGTGAATCAGGGGGGAGGACTGAAGCTTTCTTT
CASSESGGRTEAFF
>NA|NA|TRBV11-3|TRBJ2-5
TGTGCCAGCAGCAATGGGCGGGGATACCAAGAGACCCAGTACTTC
CASSNGRGYQETQYF
>NA|NA|TRBV5-4|TRBJ2-2
TGTGCCAGCAGCGAACCGGGTGTCGGGGAGCTGTTTTTT
CASSEPGVGELFF
>TRBD1|NA|TRBV7-8|TRBJ1-1
TGTGCCAGCAGCCGGACAGGGGGCGTTGAAGCTTTCTTT
CASSRTGGVEAFF
>TRBD2|NA|TRBV18|TRBJ2-5
TGTGCCAGCTCACCACCGTTAGCGGGAGGTCGGGAGACCCAGTACTTC
CASSPPLAGGRETQYF
>TRBD1|NA|TRBV7-2|TRBJ2-7
TGTGCCAGCAGCTTAGCCGGGACAGGCGTCTACGAGCAGTACTTC
CASSLAGTGVYEQYF